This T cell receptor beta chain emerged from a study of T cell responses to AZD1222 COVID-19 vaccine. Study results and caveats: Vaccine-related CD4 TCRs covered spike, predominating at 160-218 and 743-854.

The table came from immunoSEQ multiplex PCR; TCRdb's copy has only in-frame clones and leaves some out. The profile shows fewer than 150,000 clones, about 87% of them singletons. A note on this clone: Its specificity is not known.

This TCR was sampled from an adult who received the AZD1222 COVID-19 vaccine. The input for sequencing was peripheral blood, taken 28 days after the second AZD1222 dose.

The CDR3 region has the DNA TGTGCCAGCAGCGCAGAATGGGCTAGTGGCGGCTACACCTTC. The encoded protein is CASSAEWASGGYTF. V is TRBV9 and J is TRBJ1-2; D is uncertain. Germline V gives CDR1 SGDLS, CDR2 YYNGEE. The CDR3 is 14 amino acids. V was clipped by 3 bases and J by 8 bases, with 17 bases between them.